The clone carrying this T cell receptor beta chain occurred a few times. What it binds is unknown. This entry comes from a study of beta chain features in type 1 diabetes. Study-level results: A cDNA-based sequencing approach could over-represent cells with high TCR expression.

Expressed TCRB transcripts got sequenced, as all isolated RNA was reverse transcribed. Repertoires were generated with immunoSEQ multiplex PCR, while TCRdb's copy carries only in-frame clones and drops some. The data show around 300,000 clones, with 8% seen just once and more than 1% held by the top ten. The CDR3 is 15 amino acids. V lost 8 bases and J 0 bases, leaving 15 bases between the germline ends. Germline V lookup: CDR1 MDHEN, CDR2 SYDVKM. The sample taken for sequencing was central memory CD4+ T cells from blood. The chain carries TRBV28 and TRBJ2-3, with D perhaps assigned TRBD1 or TRBD2 (6 bases each). This receptor was obtained from a woman aged 18-29 years in good health. The CDR3 DNA sequence: TGTGCCAGCGCGGGACACGGGGACAGCACAGATACGCAGTATTTT. Amino acid sequence: CASAGHGDSTDTQYF. The variable domain in full, completed from reference TRBV28 and TRBJ2-3, reads DVKVTQSSRYLVKRTGEKVFLECVQDMDHENMFWYRQDPGLGLRLIYFSYDVKMKEKGDIPEGYSVSREKKERFSLILESASTNQTSMYLCASAGHGDSTDTQYFGPGTRLTVL.